Sequencing of this T cell receptor beta chain was carried out in a study of regulatory T cells in long-lasting Graves disease. Study conclusions and caveats: The analysis examined peripheral blood only and excluded thyroid tissue.

Arm-PCR of CDR3 regions and iRepertoire HTBI primers were the basis on which TCR beta libraries were built. TCRdb reanalysed the multiplex PCR reads using MiXCR and keeps one entry per CDR3 protein. The table has roughly 420,000 distinct CDR3 sequences, 16% seen once. Time point described: newly diagnosed GD, antithyroid drugs for less than 3 months. The TCR library used RNA extracted from PBMCs. The table lists this clonotype with many counts. Antigen unknown. CDR3 length equals 12 residues. V shed 8 bases and J shed 6 bases, with 13 bases lying between them. The same sample was also studied in work on T cells in Graves' hyperthyroidism and ophthalmopathy. From that paper: In making diagnoses, clinical symptoms, serum thyroxine and TRAb, thyroid ultrasound and orbital computed tomography were all used.

The sample in question was peripheral blood mononuclear cells (PBMCs), obtained at new diagnosis, from a patient treated with antithyroid drugs. This TCR was recovered from a woman aged 18-30 years with Graves disease. This chain uses TRBV12-3 or TRBV12-4 with TRBJ1-2; tentatively, D is TRBD1 (6 bases). For the CDR3, the DNA is TGTGCCAGCCGCTCGGGGGCCCATGGCTACACCTTC. Translating gives CASRSGAHGYTF.